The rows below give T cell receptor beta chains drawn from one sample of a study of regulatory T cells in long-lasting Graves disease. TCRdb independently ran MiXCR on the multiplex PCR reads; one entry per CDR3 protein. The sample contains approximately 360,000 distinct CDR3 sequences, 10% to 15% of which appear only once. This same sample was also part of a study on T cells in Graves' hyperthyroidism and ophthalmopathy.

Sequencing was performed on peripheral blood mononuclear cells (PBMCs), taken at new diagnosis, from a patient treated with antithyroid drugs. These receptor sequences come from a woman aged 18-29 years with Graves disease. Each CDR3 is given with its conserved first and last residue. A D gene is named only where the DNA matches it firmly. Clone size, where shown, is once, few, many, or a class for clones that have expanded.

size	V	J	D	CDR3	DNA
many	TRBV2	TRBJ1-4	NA	CASSEWATNEKLFF	TGTGCCAGCAGTGAATGGGCAACTAATGAAAAACTGTTTTTT
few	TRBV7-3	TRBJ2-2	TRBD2	CACSLFTSGGATSGELFF	TGTGCCTGCAGCTTATTCACTAGCGGGGGGGCCACGTCCGGGGAGCTGTTTTTT
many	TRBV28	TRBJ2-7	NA	CASSPLSSGSYEQYF	TGTGCCAGCAGCCCTCTCAGTTCGGGCTCCTACGAGCAGTACTTC
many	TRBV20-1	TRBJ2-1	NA	CSARASRSSYNEQFF	TGCAGTGCTAGAGCGTCCAGGAGCTCCTACAATGAGCAGTTCTTC
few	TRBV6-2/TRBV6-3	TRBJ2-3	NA	CASTQGLGDTQYF	TGTGCCAGCACTCAGGGCCTGGGAGATACGCAGTATTTT
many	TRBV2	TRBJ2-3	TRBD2	CASSVGSGGTTDTQYF	TGTGCCAGCAGTGTGGGTAGCGGGGGGACCACAGATACGCAGTATTTT
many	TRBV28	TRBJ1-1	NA	CASRTGVKNTEAFF	TGTGCCAGCAGAACCGGGGTTAAGAACACTGAAGCTTTCTTT
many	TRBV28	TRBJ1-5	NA	CASSRVDQPQHF	TGTGCCAGCAGTCGAGTAGACCAGCCCCAGCATTTT
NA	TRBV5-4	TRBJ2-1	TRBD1	CASSLRGLSNEQFF	TGTGCCAGCAGCTTGAGGGGGCTTTCCAATGAGCAGTTCTTC
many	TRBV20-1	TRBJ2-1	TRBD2	CSASIGAGLGSDEQFF	TGCAGTGCCTCGATTGGGGCGGGACTAGGTTCAGATGAGCAGTTCTTC
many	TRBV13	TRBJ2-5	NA	CASSILHGSTQETQYF	TGTGCCAGCAGCATCTTACATGGCAGCACGCAAGAGACCCAGTACTTC
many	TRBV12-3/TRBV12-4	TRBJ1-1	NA	CATRGVDTEAFF	TGTGCCACCCGAGGGGTAGACACTGAAGCTTTCTTT
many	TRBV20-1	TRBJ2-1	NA	CSALEAVYNEQFF	TGCAGTGCCCTAGAGGCGGTTTACAATGAGCAGTTCTTC
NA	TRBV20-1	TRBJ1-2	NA	CSASQGFGGYTF	TGCAGTGCTTCCCAGGGGTTCGGGGGCTACACCTTC
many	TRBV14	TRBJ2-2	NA	CASSRNREHTGELFF	TGTGCCAGCAGCCGGAATAGGGAACACACCGGGGAGCTGTTTTTT
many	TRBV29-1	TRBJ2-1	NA	CSVEYEGPYNEQFF	TGCAGCGTTGAATATGAGGGGCCCTACAATGAGCAGTTCTTC
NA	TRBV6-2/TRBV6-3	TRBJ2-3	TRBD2	CASRPGLAGTDTQYF	TGTGCCAGCAGGCCGGGACTAGCGGGCACAGATACGCAGTATTTT
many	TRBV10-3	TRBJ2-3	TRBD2	CAIRRTSGTSGSDTQYF	TGTGCCATCAGGCGGACTAGCGGGACGTCCGGCTCGGATACGCAGTATTTT
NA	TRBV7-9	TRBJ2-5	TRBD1	CASSPRDRAQETQYF	TGTGCCAGCAGCCCCCGGGACAGAGCCCAAGAGACCCAGTACTTC
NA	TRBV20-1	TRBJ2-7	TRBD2	CSAVLSGRRSYEQYF	TGCAGTGCTGTCCTTAGCGGGAGAAGGTCCTACGAGCAGTACTTC
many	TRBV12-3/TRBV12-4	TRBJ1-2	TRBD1	CASRRQGDYGYTF	TGTGCCAGCAGGCGACAGGGGGACTATGGCTACACCTTC
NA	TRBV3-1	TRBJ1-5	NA	CASSQDARWYQPQHF	TGTGCCAGCAGCCAAGATGCGAGGTGGTATCAGCCCCAGCATTTT
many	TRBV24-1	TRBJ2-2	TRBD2	CATSDSSGSAGELFF	TGTGCCACCAGTGATTCTAGCGGGAGTGCCGGGGAGCTGTTTTTT
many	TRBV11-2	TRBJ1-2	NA	CASSLSATYGYTF	TGTGCCAGCAGCTTATCCGCGACCTATGGCTACACCTTC
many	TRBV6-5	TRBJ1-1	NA	CASSYSHGNTEAFF	TGTGCCAGCAGTTACTCTCACGGGAACACTGAAGCTTTCTTT
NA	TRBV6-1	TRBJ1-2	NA	CAIRAGIGYGYTF	TGTGCCATCCGGGCCGGTATAGGCTATGGCTACACCTTC
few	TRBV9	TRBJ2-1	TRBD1	CASSEGDSPNEQFF	TGTGCCAGCAGCGAGGGGGACAGTCCGAATGAGCAGTTCTTC
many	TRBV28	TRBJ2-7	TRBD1	CASSWNRGLSYEQYF	TGTGCCAGCAGTTGGAACAGGGGTCTCTCCTACGAGCAGTACTTC
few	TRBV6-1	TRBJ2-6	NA	CASRKKIQSSGANVLTF	TGTGCCAGCCGTAAGAAAATACAGAGCTCTGGGGCCAACGTCCTGACTTTC
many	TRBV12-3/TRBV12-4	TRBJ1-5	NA	CASSFAENSNQPQHF	TGTGCCAGCAGTTTCGCAGAAAATAGCAATCAGCCCCAGCATTTT
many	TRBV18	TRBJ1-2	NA	CASSPAGSNYGYTF	TGTGCCAGCTCACCAGCAGGTTCTAACTATGGCTACACCTTC
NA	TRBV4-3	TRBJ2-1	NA	CASSQDRMGGISYNEQFF	TGCGCCAGCAGCCAAGATAGGATGGGCGGGATCTCCTACAATGAGCAGTTCTTC
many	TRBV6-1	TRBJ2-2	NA	CASRGGGTGELFF	TGTGCCAGCAGGGGAGGTGGAACCGGGGAGCTGTTTTTT
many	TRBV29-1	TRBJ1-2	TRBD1	CSGGTANYGYTF	TGCAGCGGCGGGACAGCTAACTATGGCTACACCTTC
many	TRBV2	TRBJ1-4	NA	CASRAGTSNEKLFF	TGTGCCAGCAGAGCCGGGACAAGTAATGAAAAACTGTTTTTT
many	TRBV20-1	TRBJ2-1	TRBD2	CSATEDSTSLKGNEQFF	TGCAGTGCTACGGAGGACTCGACTAGCTTAAAAGGGAATGAGCAGTTCTTC
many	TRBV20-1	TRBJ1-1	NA	CSAGKVSTEAFF	TGCAGTGCTGGAAAGGTGTCCACTGAAGCTTTCTTT
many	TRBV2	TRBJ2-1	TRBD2	CASSEQAGASNEQFF	TGTGCCAGCAGTGAACAAGCGGGGGCTAGCAATGAGCAGTTCTTC
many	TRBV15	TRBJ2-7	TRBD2	CATSRGPGTSGSYEQYF	TGTGCCACCAGCAGAGGTCCCGGGACTAGCGGGTCCTACGAGCAGTACTTC
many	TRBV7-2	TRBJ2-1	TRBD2	CASSYKSGGAYNEQFF	TGTGCCAGCAGCTATAAAAGCGGGGGCGCGTACAATGAGCAGTTCTTC
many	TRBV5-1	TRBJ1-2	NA	CASSLRRAGDGYTF	TGCGCCAGCAGCTTGAGGCGCGCTGGGGATGGCTACACCTTC
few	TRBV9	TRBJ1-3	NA	CASSVEAGNTIYF	TGTGCCAGCAGCGTAGAGGCCGGAAACACCATATATTTT
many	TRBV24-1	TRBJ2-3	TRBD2	CATSDPVAGANTDTQYF	TGTGCCACCAGTGACCCCGTAGCGGGGGCGAACACAGATACGCAGTATTTT
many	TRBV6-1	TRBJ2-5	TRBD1	CASWGQAIQETQYF	TGTGCCAGCTGGGGACAGGCTATACAAGAGACCCAGTACTTC
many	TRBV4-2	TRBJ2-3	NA	CASSQMRGHTDTQYF	TGTGCCAGCAGCCAAATGCGGGGGCACACAGATACGCAGTATTTT
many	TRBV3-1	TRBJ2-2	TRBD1	CASSQDRGYLTGELFF	TGTGCCAGCAGCCAAGACAGGGGGTACCTCACCGGGGAGCTGTTTTTT
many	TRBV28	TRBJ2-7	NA	CASSGYRLLSGEQYF	TGTGCCAGCAGCGGATACCGATTACTCAGTGGCGAGCAGTACTTC
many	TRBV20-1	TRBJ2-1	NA	CSASRFPGAYSYNEQFF	TGCAGTGCTAGCCGTTTCCCAGGGGCTTACTCCTACAATGAGCAGTTCTTC
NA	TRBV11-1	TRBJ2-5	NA	CASSPRPLRGQETQYF	TGTGCCAGCAGCCCACGACCGCTACGGGGGCAAGAGACCCAGTACTTC
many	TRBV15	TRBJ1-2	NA	CATSKGQNYGYTF	TGTGCCACCAGCAAAGGACAGAACTATGGCTACACCTTC
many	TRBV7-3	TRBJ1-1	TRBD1	CASSPTGRHTEAFF	TGTGCCAGCAGCCCGACAGGGCGGCACACTGAAGCTTTCTTT
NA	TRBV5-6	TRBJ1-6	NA	CASSPTDSHNSPLHF	TGTGCCAGCAGCCCAACCGACAGTCATAATTCACCCCTCCACTTT
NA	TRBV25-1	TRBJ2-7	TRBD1	CASSPSQGVYEQYF	TGTGCCAGCAGTCCCTCTCAGGGGGTCTACGAGCAGTACTTC
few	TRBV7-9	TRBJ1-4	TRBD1	CASIATGLNEKLFF	TGTGCCAGCATCGCGACAGGGCTTAATGAAAAACTGTTTTTT
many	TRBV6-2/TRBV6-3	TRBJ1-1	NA	CASSYEGLRAFF	TGTGCCAGCAGTTACGAGGGTTTGCGCGCTTTCTTT
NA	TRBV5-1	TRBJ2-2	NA	CASSSGVGGELFF	TGCGCCAGCAGTTCGGGAGTTGGCGGGGAGCTGTTTTTT
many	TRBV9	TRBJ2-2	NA	CASSPRRATTTGELFF	TGTGCCAGCAGCCCACGTAGGGCCACGACCACCGGGGAGCTGTTTTTT